Presented here are 10 T cell receptor beta chains from one specimen sequenced in a study of read filtering for tumor transcriptome and immune sequencing (dated by TCRdb to the early 2020s). The listed sequencing device is Illumina HiSeq 4000. The Immunoverse kit was used to build TCR libraries from roughly 440 ng RNA, with molecular barcoded adaptors covering alpha/delta and beta/gamma chains. Using fastp trimming at Q25 and MiXCR clonotype assembly, TCRdb reanalyzed the public sequencing data and kept in-frame beta chains. Entries that share a CDR3 protein sequence are merged under the most common genes and DNA. The sample profile shows approximately 90,000 distinct CDR3 sequences; roughly 21% of them were found once. In total, the top ten clones hold roughly an eighth of the sample. Specimen: a population of CD138-negative cells sorted from bone marrow. The cell subset or site label of this sample denotes: bone marrow mononuclear cells depleted of CD138+ plasma/myeloma cells by negative magnetic selection. Receptors were obtained from a donor at least 40 years old with multiple myeloma.

This clonotype was observed many times. The gene calls are TRBV20-1 and TRBJ2-7; 7 nucleotides agree with TRBD2. CDR3 size: 14 residues. Germline CDR1 DFQATT, CDR2 SNEGSKA (reference sequence). Losses at the gene ends were 5 bases for V and 0 bases for J; bases not matched to a gene: 7. The CDR3 bases are TGCAGTGCTTACCCCGGGGGGAACTCCTACGAGCAGTACTTC. The encoded protein is CSAYPGGNSYEQYF.

This chain links TRBV19 with TRBJ1-5; D gene ambiguous. The length of the CDR3 is 15 residues. Germline assignment: CDR1 LNHDA and CDR2 SQIVND (reference sequence). Trimming cost V 2 bases and J 4 bases, with 12 bases left between them. In DNA, the CDR3 is TGTGCCAGTAGTATATTCTCCGGGCCAAATCAGCCCCAGCATTTT. Its translation is CASSIFSGPNQPQHF.

Worth noting for this clonotype: A single base is all that separates this from a far larger clone, so a read error is likely. The chain couples TRBV6-5 to TRBJ1-6; TRBD1 matches at 9 bases. Per the germline V gene, CDR1 is MNHEY and CDR2 is SVGAGI. This CDR3 is built from 14 residues. Written as DNA, the CDR3 is TGTGCCAGCAAGTTTGGACAGGGGTTGGCTGAAGCTTCCTTT. Translating it yields CASKFGQGLAEASF.

V is TRBV7-2 and J is TRBJ2-5; D perhaps matches TRBD2 (5 bases). The CDR3 runs 13 residues. Trimming stripped 3 bases from V and 4 bases from J, with 9 bases between. Germline-derived CDR1 and CDR2 are SGHTA and FQGNSA. The CDR3 DNA reads as TGTGCCAGCAGCTTTATCGGGGTAGAGACCCAGTACTTC. Protein product: CASSFIGVETQYF.

The chain combines TRBV6-6 with TRBJ1-2; weak D call: TRBD1 (5 bases). The CDR3 is made up of 15 amino acids. Germline CDR1 is MNHNY and CDR2 is SVGAGI (reference sequence). Between the trimmed V and J ends, which lost 2 bases and 2 bases, there was a span of 12 bases. The CDR3 DNA reads as TGTGCCAGCAGTTACCCAACCTCAGGGAACTATGGCTACACCTTC. Encoded protein: CASSYPTSGNYGYTF.

To note about this clonotype: A much more abundant neighbour one base away suggests this may be a read error. This chain joins TRBV7-9 and TRBJ2-7; 8 nucleotides align to TRBD1. From germline, CDR1 is SEHNR and CDR2 FQNEAQ (reference sequence). Trimming took 7 bases from V and 4 from J; bases not matched to a gene: 9. This CDR3 spans 14 amino acids. The CDR3 reads CASNPQGGMYEQYF. The CDR3 DNA sequence: TGTGCCAGCAACCCACAGGGGGGAATGTACGAGCAGTACTTC.

This clonotype was counted between two and nine times. The rearrangement links TRBV2 to TRBJ2-7; D is undetermined. The CDR3 runs to 13 residues. CDR1 SNHLY and CDR2 FYNNEI come from the germline V gene. V was shortened by 6 bases and J by 0 bases, with 9 bases between the two germline ends. The DNA for the CDR3 is TGTGCCAGCAGCGATTCGCCCTCCTACGAGCAGTACTTC. Its protein product is CASSDSPSYEQYF.

This clonotype was detected a few times. A much larger clone differs from this one at a single base, so this may be a read error. This sequence joins TRBV24-1 and TRBJ2-1; D tentatively reads TRBD1 or TRBD2 (6 bases each). V was cut by 10 bases and J by 5 bases, with 14 bases left in between. This CDR3 comprises 13 residues. Germline V lookup: CDR1 KGHDR, CDR2 SFDVKD. The CDR3 nucleotides are TGTGCCACACGACGGGGGCTCGACAATGAGCAGTTCTTC. Its protein product is CATRRGLDNEQFF.

On this clonotype itself: Since a much larger clone is just one base distant, this may be a read error. The rearrangement joins TRBV2 to TRBJ1-1; D is unresolved. CDR1 is SNHLY, CDR2 FYNNEI, per germline. The CDR3 is 14 amino acids. V lost 4 bases and J 4 bases, leaving 13 bases between the germline ends. In DNA form, the CDR3 reads TGTGCCAGCAGTGGCAGGCCCATGAGCACTGAAGCTTTCTTT. The encoded protein is CASSGRPMSTEAFF.

This clonotype occurred many times. V and J are TRBV28 and TRBJ2-1; D tentatively fits TRBD1 or TRBD2 (5 bases each). CDR3 length equals 13 residues. The V gene's germline CDR1 is MDHEN and CDR2 SYDVKM. The ends were cut back, 7 bases at V and 5 bases at J, with 12 bases in the middle. The CDR3 spells CASMSGPDNEQFF. CDR3 nucleotide sequence: TGTGCCAGCATGTCGGGGCCTGACAATGAGCAGTTCTTC. Full variable domain (rest looked up from reference TRBV28 and TRBJ2-1): DVKVTQSSRYLVKRTGEKVFLECVQDMDHENMFWYRQDPGLGLRLIYFSYDVKMKEKGDIPEGYSVSREKKERFSLILESASTNQTSMYLCASMSGPDNEQFFGPGTRLTVL.